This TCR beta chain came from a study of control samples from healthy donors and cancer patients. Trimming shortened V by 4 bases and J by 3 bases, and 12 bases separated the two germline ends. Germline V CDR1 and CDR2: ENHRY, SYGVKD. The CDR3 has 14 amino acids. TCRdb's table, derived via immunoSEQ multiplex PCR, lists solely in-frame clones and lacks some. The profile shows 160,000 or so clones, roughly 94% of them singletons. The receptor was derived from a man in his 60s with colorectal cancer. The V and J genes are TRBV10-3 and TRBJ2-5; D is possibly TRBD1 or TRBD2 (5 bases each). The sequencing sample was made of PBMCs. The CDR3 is CAISASGTEETQYF. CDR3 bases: TGTGCCATCAGTGCCTCTGGGACCGAAGAGACCCAGTACTTC.